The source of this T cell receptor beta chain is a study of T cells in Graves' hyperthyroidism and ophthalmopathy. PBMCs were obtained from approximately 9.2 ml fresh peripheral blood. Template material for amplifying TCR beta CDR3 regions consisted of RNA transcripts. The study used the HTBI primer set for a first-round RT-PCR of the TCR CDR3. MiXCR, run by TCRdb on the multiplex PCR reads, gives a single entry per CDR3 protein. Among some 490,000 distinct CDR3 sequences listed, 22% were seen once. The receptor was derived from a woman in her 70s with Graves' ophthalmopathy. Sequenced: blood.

The CDR3 DNA follows: TGCAGTGCTAGAAAGGCGGGGGCGCGGAATGAAAAACTGTTTTTT. It yields the protein CSARKAGARNEKLFF. This chain uses TRBV20-1 with TRBJ1-4, with D perhaps matching TRBD1 (6 bases). Germline CDR1 and CDR2: DFQATT and SNEGSKA (reference sequence). CDR3 length: 15 amino acids. Trimming cost V 2 bases and J 5 bases, with 15 bases left between them.